This T cell receptor beta chain came from a study of neurological immune-mediated disorders. General observations from the study: The greatest TCR clonal expansion occurred in HTLV-1-associated myelopathy and the least in multiple sclerosis, which fell below healthy controls.

The cDNA came from 5'RACE, which used 10-nucleotide random UMIs. TCRdb re-called the 5' RACE reads with MiXCR, one entry per CDR3 protein. The table shows approximately 48,000 distinct CDR3 sequences, with over 9% occurring only once. This clonotype has at least ten counts. Its target is not known. The unsorted libraries were generated from a total of 2 million PBMCs, which had been stored in RNAlater at -80 C. Germline CDR1 is MNHEY and CDR2 is SMNVEV (reference sequence). V trimming: 5 bases; J trimming: 9 bases; junction bases outside the gene matches: 9. The CDR3 is 15 residues long. The sequence came from a man between 70 and 80 years old with HTLV-1-associated myelopathy (HAM/TSP). The sequenced sample consisted of PBMCs. The chain has TRBV27 and TRBJ2-1, with 11 positions matching TRBD2. CDR3 in amino acids: CASSPTSGIWGEQFF. The CDR3 nucleotides read TGTGCCAGCAGTCCGACTAGCGGGATCTGGGGTGAGCAGTTCTTC.